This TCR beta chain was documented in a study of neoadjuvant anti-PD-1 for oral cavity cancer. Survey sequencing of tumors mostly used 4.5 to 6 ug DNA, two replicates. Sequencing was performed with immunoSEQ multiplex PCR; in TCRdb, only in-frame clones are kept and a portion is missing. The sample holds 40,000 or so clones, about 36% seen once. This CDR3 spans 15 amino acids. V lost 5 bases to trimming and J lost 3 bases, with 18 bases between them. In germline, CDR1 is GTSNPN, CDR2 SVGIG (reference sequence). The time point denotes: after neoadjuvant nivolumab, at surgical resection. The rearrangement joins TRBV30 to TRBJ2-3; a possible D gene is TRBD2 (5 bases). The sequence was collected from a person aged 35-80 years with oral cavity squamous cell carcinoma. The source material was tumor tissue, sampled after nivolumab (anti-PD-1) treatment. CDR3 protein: CAWARRAPGTDTQYF. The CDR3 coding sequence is TGTGCCTGGGCCAGGCGGGCCCCCGGAACAGATACGCAGTATTTT.